Below, one T cell receptor beta chain is given with its context. 60 Vbeta and 13 Jbeta primers were used in PCR. The table came from immunoSEQ multiplex PCR; TCRdb's copy has only in-frame clones and leaves some out. The sample has 140,000 or so clones. The data were obtained in a study of cytomegalovirus exposure and HLA in healthy donors. The V end lost 1 base, the J end lost 1 base, and 13 bases lay between the germline ends. This CDR3 is 16 amino acids long. CDR1 is LNHDA and CDR2 is SQIVND in the germline V gene (reference sequence). This chain joins TRBV19 and TRBJ1-2, with D perhaps matching TRBD1 (5 bases). This clonotype originated in a male donor in good health and CMV-seronegative. The sample taken for sequencing was PBMCs. The DNA of the CDR3 is TGTGCCAGTAGTATAGGTGGGGGGAACCTTAACTATGGCTACACCTTC. Its translation: CASSIGGGNLNYGYTF.